These 28 T cell receptor beta chains were all obtained from the same sample, sequenced in a study of CD8+CD57+ T cells in acquired aplastic anemia. It was patients with CD8+CD57+ cell expansion by flow cytometry who were chosen for sequencing. The TCR beta profiling, which covered VDJ combination and CDR3 sequence, was carried out using genomic DNA as the template. In TCRdb, the reads were re-called with MiXCR into one record per CDR3 protein. The sample consists of around 500,000 distinct CDR3 sequences, approximately 32% of them appearing once. Input material: sorted CD4+, CD8+, or CD8+CD57+ T cells (not recorded which) from PBMCs. These receptor sequences come from a human donor with aplastic anemia.

This clonotype was counted between two and nine times. The V gene is TRBV6-1, the J gene TRBJ2-3; 7 bases are shared with TRBD2. Germline V gene sequence: CDR1 MNHNS, CDR2 SASEGT. Trimming removed 4 bases from V and 4 bases from J; junction bases left unmatched: 14. CDR3 length: 17 residues. As DNA, the CDR3 is TGTGCCAGCAGTGGGCCTGGGACTAACTTCCGAGCAGATACGCAGTATTTT. Translated, it gives CASSGPGTNFRADTQYF.

The table lists this clonotype with many counts. The chain combines TRBV20-1 with TRBJ2-7; D remains unclear. Trimming took 0 bases from V and 7 from J, leaving 7 bases between them. The CDR3 totals 11 residues. Germline V gene data show CDR1 as DFQATT and CDR2 as SNEGSKA (reference sequence). CDR3 residues: CSARDLGEQYF. The DNA of the CDR3 is TGCAGTGCTAGAGATTTGGGGGAGCAGTACTTC.

This clonotype was detected ten times or more. The CDR3 is CAIQSQANTEAFF. CDR3 coding DNA: TGTGCCATCCAATCCCAGGCGAACACTGAAGCTTTCTTT. The V and J genes are TRBV10-3 and TRBJ1-1; D not certain. There are 13 residues in the CDR3. Germline V gene data show CDR1 as ENHRY and CDR2 as SYGVKD. V was clipped by 8 bases and J by 1 base, with 11 bases between them.

This clonotype was found a few times. V usage is TRBV18 and J usage is TRBJ1-6; D remains unclear. The germline CDR1 and CDR2 sequences are KGHSH and LQKENI. CDR3 length: 12 amino acids. The germline V and J ends were trimmed by 7 bases and 7 bases, with 8 bases remaining between them. The CDR3 nucleotides read TGTGCCAGCTTGGACTGGAATTCACCCCTCCACTTT. Translation gives CASLDWNSPLHF.

This clonotype was seen more than once but under ten times. A much larger clone lies a single base off, so this may be a read error. The chain's CDR3 is CASGDLSNQPQHF. The DNA of the CDR3 is TGTGCCAGCGGTGATCTCAGCAATCAGCCCCAGCATTTT. The chain joins TRBV25-1 to TRBJ1-5; D is unclear. CDR1 MGHDK and CDR2 SYGVNS come from the germline V gene. The CDR3 contains 13 residues.

The rearrangement joins TRBV12-3 or TRBV12-4 to TRBJ1-1, with D maybe TRBD1 (6 bases). Between the trimmed V and J ends, which lost 6 bases and 4 bases, there was a span of 12 bases. CDR3 length: 13 residues. The chain's CDR3 is CASRPGASTEAFF. The CDR3, as DNA: TGTGCCAGCAGGCCAGGGGCGAGCACTGAAGCTTTCTTT.

The rearrangement uses TRBV19 and TRBJ1-1; D may be TRBD1 (5 bases). Germline assignment: CDR1 LNHDA and CDR2 SQIVND (reference sequence). Trimming left V 7 bases short and J 1 base short, with 16 bases between. This CDR3 has 15 amino acids. The CDR3 loop is CASNLFLGPNTEAFF. DNA of the CDR3: TGTGCCAGTAACCTCTTCCTGGGGCCGAACACTGAAGCTTTCTTT. Supplemented by reference TRBV19 and TRBJ1-1, the full variable domain reads DGGITQSPKYLFRKEGQNVTLSCEQNLNHDAMYWYRQDPGQGLRLIYYSQIVNDFQKGDIAEGYSVSREKKESFPLTVTSAQKNPTAFYLCASNLFLGPNTEAFFGQGTRLTVV.

The genes are TRBV10-3 and TRBJ2-6; 9 positions agree with TRBD1. The J segment lost 4 bases and the V segment lost 6 bases, leaving 4 bases of the junction unmatched. Germline-derived CDR1 and CDR2 are ENHRY and SYGVKD. CDR3 length: 15 amino acids. The DNA for the CDR3 is TGTGCCATCAGGGACAGGGGCACCGGGGCCAACGTCCTGACTTTC. Translation gives CAIRDRGTGANVLTF.

As regards this clonotype: Germline and junction disagree at one end, which may indicate a read error. The CDR3 DNA follows: TGTGCCAGCTCAGTCCAGGACCCCGGGGGGCTGTTTTTT. It codes for CASSVQDPGGLFF. The chain uses TRBV18 and TRBJ2-2, with TRBD2 as a possible D gene (6 bases). From germline, CDR1 is KGHSH and CDR2 LQKENI. The CDR3 sequence is 13 residues long.

This clonotype was seen at least ten times. V is TRBV7-6 and J is TRBJ2-7; tentative D call: TRBD1 (7 bases). This CDR3 is 16 amino acids long. CDR1 is SGHVS and CDR2 is FNYEAQ in the germline V gene. Trimming took 0 bases from V and 3 from J, leaving 15 bases between them. CDR3 sequence (DNA): TGTGCCAGCAGCTTAGCTGGCTCAGGGGGGTACTACGAGCAGTACTTC. It specifies CASSLAGSGGYYEQYF.

This CDR3 is CASSSSGTGTGELFF. CDR3 DNA: TGCGCCAGCAGCTCATCCGGGACAGGCACCGGGGAGCTGTTTTTT. The chain employs TRBV5-1 and TRBJ2-2, with TRBD1 matching 8 bases. Germline V lookup: CDR1 SGHRS, CDR2 YFSETQ. The length of the CDR3 is 15 residues. The junction had 5 bases not matched to a gene; V was cut back by 3 bases and J by 4 bases.

In this sample, this clonotype turned up many times. The rearrangement uses TRBV29-1 and TRBJ2-7; TRBD1 might be the D (5 bases). Germline-derived CDR1 and CDR2 are SQVTM and ANQGSEA. This CDR3 region has 14 residues. Trimming removed 4 bases at V and 5 bases at J, with 18 bases between. Here the CDR3 reads CSVVLAGLLHEQYF. CDR3 nucleotides: TGCAGCGTTGTGCTCGCAGGGCTTCTGCACGAGCAGTACTTC.

This clonotype showed up just a few times. The chain carries TRBV5-4 and TRBJ2-7; no clear D gene. V was trimmed by 4 bases and J by 1 base, leaving 6 bases between them. Per germline, CDR1 SGHNT and CDR2 YYREEE (reference sequence). The CDR3 loop spans 12 amino acids. The CDR3 nucleotides are TGTGCCAGCAGCGATAATTCCTACGAGCAGTACTTC. Its translation: CASSDNSYEQYF.

The chain uses TRBV11-1 and TRBJ1-2; D is unclear. Trimming shortened V by 1 base and J by 6 bases, and 18 bases separated the two germline ends. Germline V CDR1 and CDR2: SGHAT, FQDESV (reference sequence). The CDR3 runs 16 residues. CDR3 coding DNA: TGTGCCAGCAGCTTAGTAGGAGTTCAGAACTACCATGGCTACACCTTC. The encoded protein is CASSLVGVQNYHGYTF.

This clonotype turned up a few times. The CDR3 bases are TGTGCCAGCAGCTTAAGTGGGACTGAGAACACTGAAGCTTTCTTT. Amino acid sequence: CASSLSGTENTEAFF. The chain joins TRBV7-2 to TRBJ1-1, with a tentative D call TRBD1 (5 bases). Trimming took off 2 bases at V and 1 base at J, with 11 bases between the two ends. Per the germline V gene, CDR1 is SGHTA and CDR2 is FQGNSA. The length of the CDR3 is 15 residues.

The chain links TRBV5-1 to TRBJ2-1, with D unresolved. Deletions cut 0 bases from V and 6 bases from J, with 4 bases between. Germline-derived CDR1 and CDR2 are SGHRS and YFSETQ. The CDR3 is made up of 12 amino acids. CDR3 residues: CASSLEVNEQFF. As DNA, the CDR3 is TGCGCCAGCAGCTTGGAGGTCAATGAGCAGTTCTTC.

The chain joins TRBV30 to TRBJ2-3; 8 bases fit TRBD2. Germline V gene data show CDR1 as GTSNPN and CDR2 as SVGIG (reference sequence). The CDR3 has 15 amino acids. Trimming took 2 bases from V and 0 from J; bases not matched to a gene: 4. CDR3 protein: CAWSSLAGSTDTQYF. Written as DNA, the CDR3 is TGTGCCTGGAGTAGTTTAGCGGGGAGCACAGATACGCAGTATTTT.

The chain combines TRBV20-1 with TRBJ2-4; 10 bases match TRBD1. CDR1 is DFQATT, CDR2 SNEGSKA, per germline (reference sequence). CDR3 length equals 16 residues. The junction had 11 bases not matched to a gene; V was cut back by 5 bases and J by 4 bases. DNA of the CDR3: TGCAGTGCTTCAAGCGGGACAGGGGTATTGAAAAACATTCAGTACTTC. This encodes CSASSGTGVLKNIQYF.

As to this clonotype: A junction end diverges from the germline sequence, so it may reflect a read error. The genes are TRBV6-1 and TRBJ1-5; D remains unclear. Germline loops: CDR1 MNHNS, CDR2 SASEGT. The CDR3 spans 12 residues. DNA for the CDR3: TGCGCCGCGGCAGGCTACAATCAGCCCCAGCATTTT. Its protein product is CAAAGYNQPQHF.

The V call is TRBV25-1, the J call TRBJ2-3; 11 bases are shared with TRBD1. The trim removed 4 bases at V and 5 bases at J, leaving 2 bases unmatched. From germline, CDR1 is MGHDK and CDR2 SYGVNS. This CDR3 contains 14 residues. The CDR3 DNA is TGTGCCAGCAGTGGGACAGGGGGCAGAGATACGCAGTATTTT. It is translated as CASSGTGGRDTQYF. Full variable domain (outside the CDR3, taken from reference TRBV25-1 and TRBJ2-3): EADIYQTPRYLVIGTGKKITLECSQTMGHDKMYWYQQDPGMELHLIHYSYGVNSTEKGDLSSESTVSRIRTEHFPLTLESARPSHTSQYLCASSGTGGRDTQYFGPGTRLTVL.

The rearrangement joins TRBV7-9 to TRBJ1-5, with D unclear. The germline V and J ends were trimmed by 3 bases and 6 bases, with 9 bases remaining between them. Per the germline V gene, CDR1 is SEHNR and CDR2 is FQNEAQ (reference sequence). This CDR3 is 13 amino acids long. The CDR3 DNA reads TGTGCCAGCAGCTTGAGCTCCCTTCAGCCCCAGCATTTT. Translation: CASSLSSLQPQHF.

The CDR3 loop reads CASTFQGNYGYTF. CDR3 nucleotides: TGTGCCAGCACTTTCCAGGGTAACTATGGCTACACCTTC. The chain combines TRBV2 with TRBJ1-2, with TRBD1 as a possible D gene (5 bases). Germline CDR1 and CDR2: SNHLY and FYNNEI. The CDR3 consists of 13 residues. V was shortened by 7 bases and J by 1 base, with 10 bases between the two germline ends.

This chain uses TRBV19 with TRBJ2-1; D possibly corresponds to TRBD1 (6 bases). Germline loops: CDR1 LNHDA, CDR2 SQIVND (reference sequence). The CDR3 loop spans 16 amino acids. V shed 3 bases and J shed 4 bases, with 16 bases lying between them. CDR3 sequence: CASSIQGTSTYNEQFF. As DNA, the CDR3 is TGTGCCAGTAGTATTCAGGGGACCTCCACATACAATGAGCAGTTCTTC.

The chain joins TRBV6-1 to TRBJ2-7; 9 nucleotides align to TRBD2. This CDR3 spans 13 amino acids. Per germline, CDR1 MNHNS and CDR2 SASEGT. Trimming took 7 bases from V and 3 from J; bases not matched to a gene: 4. The CDR3 coding sequence is TGTGCCAGCAAGAGACTAGCGGACTACGAGCAGTACTTC. It codes for CASKRLADYEQYF.

This clonotype was seen just once. The chain employs TRBV6-1 and TRBJ1-4; TRBD1 agrees at 10 bases. There are 14 residues in the CDR3. Germline CDR1 and CDR2: MNHNS and SASEGT. Unmatched junction bases numbered 6, after V lost 4 bases and J lost 10 bases. For the CDR3, the DNA is TGTGCCAGCAGTGCTGGGACAGGGGCGGTAAAACTGTTTTTT. Protein sequence: CASSAGTGAVKLFF.

With respect to this clonotype: A much larger clone lies a single base off, so this may be a read error. The chain recombines TRBV7-2 with TRBJ1-2; a weak D match, TRBD1 (6 bases). CDR3 size: 13 residues. Per germline, CDR1 SGHTA and CDR2 FQGNSA. The CDR3 coding sequence is TGTGCCGGCAGCTTGGACAGAGGCTCGGATTACACCTTC. This encodes CAGSLDRGSDYTF.

This chain connects TRBV20-1 to TRBJ2-5; 7 nucleotides align to TRBD1. CDR1 and CDR2 from the germline V gene are DFQATT and SNEGSKA (reference sequence). The CDR3 covers 16 residues. The J segment lost 7 bases and the V segment lost 6 bases, leaving 20 bases of the junction unmatched. The DNA for the CDR3 is TGCAGTGCCCATGGGACAGCCCGGACAAGTCAGTTGACCCAGTACTTC. The encoded protein is CSAHGTARTSQLTQYF.

A note on this clonotype: This may come from a read error, since a much larger clone is one base off. The genes are TRBV24-1 and TRBJ2-1, with a weak D call TRBD1 (6 bases). The CDR3 totals 15 residues. V was trimmed by 4 bases and J by 6 bases, leaving 15 bases between them. The germline gives CDR1 KGHDR, CDR2 SFDVKD. The CDR3 region is CATSEQGQKSNEQFF. CDR3 coding DNA: TGTGCCACCAGTGAACAAGGACAGAAAAGCAATGAGCAGTTCTTC.